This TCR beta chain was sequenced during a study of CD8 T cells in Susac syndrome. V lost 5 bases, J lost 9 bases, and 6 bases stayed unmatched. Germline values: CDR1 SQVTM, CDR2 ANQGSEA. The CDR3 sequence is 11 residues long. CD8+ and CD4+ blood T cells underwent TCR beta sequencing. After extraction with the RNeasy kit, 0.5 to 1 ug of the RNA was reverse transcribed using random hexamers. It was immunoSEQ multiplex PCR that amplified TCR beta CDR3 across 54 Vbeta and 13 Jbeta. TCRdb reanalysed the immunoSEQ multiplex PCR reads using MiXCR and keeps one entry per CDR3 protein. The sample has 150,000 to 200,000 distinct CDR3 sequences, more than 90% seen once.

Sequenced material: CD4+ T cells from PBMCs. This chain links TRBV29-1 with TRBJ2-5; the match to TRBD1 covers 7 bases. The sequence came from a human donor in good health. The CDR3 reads CSVQGVGAQYF. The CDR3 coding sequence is TGCAGCGTTCAGGGGGTCGGGGCCCAGTACTTC.